The present T cell receptor beta chain was sequenced within a study of human T cells and chemical hapten exposure. General study points: Sensitizing with DPC caused no change in TCRs above 1 in 1000 frequency.

This clonotype was counted ten times or more. Its cognate antigen is unknown. Documented time point: pre-sensitization, week 0. Treatment of the sample: therapeutic diphenylcyclopropenone sensitization with weekly scalp DPC. The germline gives CDR1 DFQATT, CDR2 SNEGSKA (reference sequence). This CDR3 has 10 residues. The germline V and J ends were trimmed by 6 bases and 8 bases, with 8 bases remaining between them. TCRdb re-called the RACE reads with MiXCR, one entry per CDR3 protein. The table shows 60,000 or so distinct CDR3 sequences, with more than 7.5% occurring only once. The sequence came from a man aged 35-49 years with alopecia areata. Some clones in this sample may be carry-over from other donors' samples. The chain links TRBV20-1 to TRBJ2-4; D may be TRBD1 (5 bases). The material sequenced was whole blood, taken in connection with sensitization to the hapten diphenylcyclopropenone (DPC). The CDR3 loop is CSAIGDIQYF. The CDR3 region has the DNA TGCAGTGCGATAGGGGACATTCAGTACTTC.